This TCR beta chain stems from a study of CD8 T cells in ankylosing spondylitis. This CDR3 has 15 amino acids. V gave up 3 bases and J gave up 4 bases; unmatched junction bases: 6. Germline V lookup: CDR1 SGDLS, CDR2 YYNGEE. This clonotype came up a few times. Its specificity is not known. Study outcomes and limitations: Reportedly, significant enrichment of disease-linked clones occurred in matched ankylosing spondylitis synovial fluid. Blood from ankylosing spondylitis patients appeared to carry a characteristic roughly eight-variant TCR beta motif.

Libraries of TCR beta came from quantitative 5'-RACE with molecular barcodes. TCRdb fed the 5' RACE reads into MiXCR, producing one record per CDR3 protein. The repertoire holds 350,000 or so distinct CDR3 sequences, with 8% as singletons. The clonotype comes from a male donor with ankylosing spondylitis. Sequencing input: blood, either unsorted or a sorted T cell fraction (not recorded which). The V call is TRBV9, the J call TRBJ2-5, with TRBD1 matching 10 bases. CDR3 region: CASSAGTGETETQYF. CDR3 DNA: TGTGCCAGCAGCGCAGGGACAGGGGAGACAGAGACCCAGTACTTC.